Listed here are 20 T cell receptor beta chains from one sample, sequenced in a study of shared clonotypes between healthy human individuals. Profiled with immunoSEQ multiplex PCR; TCRdb holds only in-frame clones, not every one. The table records 950,000 to 1,100,000 clones, under 80% of them present only once. Sequenced input: memory CD4+ T cells sorted from blood. Indicated subset: CD45RA-negative fraction. Receptors originate from a man younger than 35 in good health.

This chain connects TRBV5-1 to TRBJ1-4; D gene unclear. The germline CDR1 and CDR2 sequences are SGHRS and YFSETQ. Trimming took off 4 bases at V and 11 bases at J, with 15 bases between the two ends. The CDR3 is 13 amino acids. This CDR3 reads CASSNDLGEKLFF. CDR3 DNA sequence: TGCGCCAGCAGCAATGATCTCGGGGAGAAACTGTTTTTT.

This chain joins TRBV12-2 and TRBJ2-3; the table's D call of TRBD2 was not tested on the DNA. TRBV12-2 is recorded as a pseudogene. This CDR3 has 19 amino acids. This chain's CDR3 is CASRPSRRMASCPTDTQYF. CDR3 in DNA: TGTGCAAGTCGCCCTAGTAGGCGGATGGCTAGTTGCCCGACAGATACGCAGTATTTT.

As regards this clone: The same CDR3 arises from other DNA sequences in this sample as well. The chain joins TRBV4-2 to TRBJ2-1; no firm D call. The CDR3 sequence is 15 residues long. V was trimmed by 0 bases and J by 0 bases, leaving 6 bases between them. Germline CDR1 is LGHNA and CDR2 is YNFKEQ. Here the CDR3 reads CASSQDRNSYNEQFF. CDR3 DNA sequence: TGTGCCAGCAGCCAAGACCGAAACTCCTACAATGAGCAGTTCTTC.

This clone has just a few counts. The rearrangement uses TRBV5-1 and TRBJ2-3; D unresolved. CDR3 length: 13 residues. Trimming stripped 2 bases from V and 2 bases from J, with 6 bases between. In germline, CDR1 is SGHRS, CDR2 YFSETQ. CDR3 sequence: CASSFKVTDTQYF. CDR3 DNA: TGCGCCAGCAGCTTTAAAGTCACAGATACGCAGTATTTT.

This clone was seen a single time. The chain employs TRBV19 and TRBJ1-2; TRBD1 aligns across 8 bases. Germline V gene lookup returns CDR1 LNHDA and CDR2 SQIVND (reference sequence). The CDR3 is 14 residues long. Trimming at V came to 3 bases and at J to 8 bases, leaving 8 bases not matched to a gene. The CDR3 sequence is CASSIPRGPGGYTF. The CDR3 DNA is TGTGCCAGTAGTATTCCCAGGGGGCCTGGCGGCTACACCTTC.

This sequence joins TRBV7-2 and TRBJ2-3; D gene unclear. Germline-derived CDR1 and CDR2 are SGHTA and FQGNSA. The CDR3 is made up of 13 amino acids. V lost 3 bases and J lost 0, with 4 bases in between. As DNA, the CDR3 is TGTGCCAGCAGCTTTGATAGCACAGATACGCAGTATTTT. Translation: CASSFDSTDTQYF.

In DNA, the CDR3 is TGTGCCAGCAGTGATGCCCAGGGCACCAAAAACATTCAGTACTTC. Translated, it gives CASSDAQGTKNIQYF. V usage is TRBV2 and J usage is TRBJ2-4; D is possibly TRBD1 (5 bases). Deletions cut 3 bases from V and 2 bases from J, with 11 bases between. Germline V lookup: CDR1 SNHLY, CDR2 FYNNEI. The CDR3 extends over 15 amino acids.

Remarks on this clone: The sample carries other DNA sequences with the same CDR3. J is TRBJ2-3 and V is TRBV30; 11 bases agree with TRBD2. CDR3 length: 15 residues. Trimming took 0 bases from V and 1 from J; bases not matched to a gene: 0. CDR1 GTSNPN and CDR2 SVGIG come from the germline V gene (reference sequence). CDR3 in amino acids: CAWSVLAGGTDTQYF. For the CDR3, the DNA is TGTGCCTGGAGTGTACTAGCGGGGGGCACAGATACGCAGTATTTT. The full variable domain, in which reference TRBV30 and TRBJ2-3 provide the parts outside the CDR3, is SQTIHQWPATLVQPVGSPLSLECTVEGTSNPNLYWYRQAAGRGLQLLFYSVGIGQISSEVPQNLSASRPQDRQFILSSKKLLLSDSGFYLCAWSVLAGGTDTQYFGPGTRLTVL.

This rearrangement joins TRBV5-4 to TRBJ2-1, with TRBD2 matching over 15 bases. The V segment lost 0 bases and the J segment 8 bases; nucleotides outside the gene matches: 3. The CDR3 length is 16 residues. Germline V gene data show CDR1 as SGHNT and CDR2 as YYREEE (reference sequence). This chain's CDR3 is CASSLGTSGGADEQFF. The CDR3 coding sequence is TGTGCCAGCAGCTTGGGGACTAGCGGGGGGGCTGATGAGCAGTTCTTC. The whole variable domain, filled in from reference TRBV5-4 and TRBJ2-1, reads ETGVTQSPTHLIKTRGQQVTLRCSSQSGHNTVSWYQQALGQGPQFIFQYYREEENGRGNFPPRFSGLQFPNYSSELNVNALELDDSALYLCASSLGTSGGADEQFFGPGTRLTVL.

The chain joins TRBV6-4 to TRBJ1-2, with D maybe TRBD1 (6 bases). V lost 6 bases, J lost 2 bases, and 16 bases lay in between. The CDR3 covers 15 residues. Germline CDR1 MRHNA, CDR2 SNTAGT. The chain's CDR3 is CASRPRSGQNYGYTF. The CDR3 bases are TGTGCCAGCAGACCCCGCTCTGGACAGAACTATGGCTACACCTTC.

V is TRBV7-2 and J is TRBJ2-7; D is possibly TRBD1 or TRBD2 (5 bases each). This CDR3 has 15 residues. Between the trimmed V and J ends, which lost 6 bases and 2 bases, there was a span of 17 bases. Per the germline V gene, CDR1 is SGHTA and CDR2 is FQGNSA. The CDR3 loop is CASSNHGTATYEQYF. CDR3 DNA sequence: TGTGCCAGCAGTAACCACGGGACGGCAACCTACGAGCAGTACTTC. Based on the CDR3 plus reference TRBV7-2 and TRBJ2-7, the full variable domain is GAGVSQSPSNKVTEKGKDVELRCDPISGHTALYWYRQSLGQGLEFLIYFQGNSAPDKSGLPSDRFSAERTGGSVSTLTIQRTQQEDSAVYLCASSNHGTATYEQYFGPGTRLTVT.

Points on this clone: A far larger clone differs by one base, so this is likely a read error. The sample contains more than one DNA sequence encoding this CDR3. The gene calls are TRBV18 and TRBJ1-5; 9 nucleotides match TRBD1. V was pared by 3 bases and J by 0 bases, with 0 bases of the junction left unmatched. CDR1 KGHSH and CDR2 LQKENI come from the germline V gene. This CDR3 spans 15 amino acids. The DNA of the CDR3 is TGTGCCAGCTCACCGGACAGGGGTAGCAATCAGCCCCAGCATTTT. This translates into CASSPDRGSNQPQHF.

The V and J genes are TRBV10-2 and TRBJ2-3, with 9 bases that match TRBD1. The junction had 6 bases not matched to a gene; V was cut back by 5 bases and J by 0 bases. This CDR3 contains 16 residues. Germline lookup yields CDR1 WSHSY and CDR2 SAAADI. The CDR3 here is CASSNLQGASTDTQYF. As DNA, the CDR3 is TGCGCCAGCAGTAATTTACAGGGGGCTAGCACAGATACGCAGTATTTT.

V is TRBV28 and J is TRBJ2-6, with unresolved D. This CDR3 region has 15 residues. The V gene's germline CDR1 is MDHEN and CDR2 SYDVKM. Trimming removed 1 base from V and 2 bases from J, with 6 bases in between. The DNA for the CDR3 is TGTGCCAGCAGTTTATTCTGGGCTGGGGCCAACGTCCTGACTTTC. Translation gives CASSLFWAGANVLTF.

The rearrangement uses TRBV10-3 and TRBJ2-1, with D perhaps being TRBD1 or TRBD2 (5 bases each). CDR3 length equals 14 residues. Germline loops: CDR1 ENHRY, CDR2 SYGVKD. Trimming stripped 3 bases from V and 6 bases from J, with 12 bases between. Here the CDR3 DNA reads TGTGCCATCAGTGAAACCAGTGGGGGCAATGAGCAGTTCTTC. Encoded protein: CAISETSGGNEQFF.

The chain joins TRBV19 to TRBJ2-2; 10 nucleotides match TRBD1. Germline V gene data show CDR1 as LNHDA and CDR2 as SQIVND (reference sequence). This CDR3 is 14 amino acids long. The V segment lost 6 bases and the J segment 5 bases; nucleotides outside the gene matches: 3. DNA of the CDR3: TGTGCCAGTAGCGGGACAGGGGTGACCGGGGAGCTGTTTTTT. It translates to CASSGTGVTGELFF.

The chain uses TRBV13 and TRBJ2-5; possibly TRBD2 for D (6 bases). The germline gives CDR1 PRHDT, CDR2 FYEKMQ (reference sequence). This CDR3 region has 16 residues. V shed 2 bases and J shed 1 base, with 14 bases lying between them. Here the CDR3 DNA reads TGTGCCAGCAGCTTATTGGTCTGGGGGGTCCAAGAGACCCAGTACTTC. Translated: CASSLLVWGVQETQYF. The full variable domain, rest sourced from reference TRBV13 and TRBJ2-5, is AAGVIQSPRHLIKEKRETATLKCYPIPRHDTVYWYQQGPGQDPQFLISFYEKMQSDKGSIPDRFSAQQFSDYHSELNMSSLELGDSALYFCASSLLVWGVQETQYFGPGTRLLVL.

The J gene is TRBJ1-1, the V gene TRBV9; 7 bases line up with TRBD1. Germline V gene data show CDR1 as SGDLS and CDR2 as YYNGEE. V lost 2 bases to trimming and J lost 4 bases; unmatched junction nucleotides: 8. The CDR3 is 15 amino acids. The CDR3 DNA is TGTGCCAGCAGCGTCGTCGGGACAGAGGTCACTGAAGCTTTCTTT. It encodes CASSVVGTEVTEAFF.

The chain uses TRBV5-4 and TRBJ2-1, with TRBD2 as a possible D gene (5 bases). Trimming shortened V by 4 bases and J by 0 bases, and 11 bases separated the two germline ends. Looked up from germline, CDR1 is SGHNT and CDR2 is YYREEE (reference sequence). The CDR3 is made up of 15 amino acids. In DNA, the CDR3 is TGTGCCAGCAGCGATCAGCGGAGCTCCTACAATGAGCAGTTCTTC. It yields the protein CASSDQRSSYNEQFF.

The chain has TRBV10-1 and TRBJ1-6, with D possibly being TRBD1 (5 bases). V was trimmed by 3 bases and J by 7 bases, leaving 13 bases between them. CDR1 and CDR2 from the germline V gene are WNHNN and SYGVQD (reference sequence). This CDR3 region has 15 residues. In DNA, the CDR3 is TGCGCCAGCAGTGAAAAGGGGTTCGGGAATTCACCCCTCCACTTT. As protein: CASSEKGFGNSPLHF.